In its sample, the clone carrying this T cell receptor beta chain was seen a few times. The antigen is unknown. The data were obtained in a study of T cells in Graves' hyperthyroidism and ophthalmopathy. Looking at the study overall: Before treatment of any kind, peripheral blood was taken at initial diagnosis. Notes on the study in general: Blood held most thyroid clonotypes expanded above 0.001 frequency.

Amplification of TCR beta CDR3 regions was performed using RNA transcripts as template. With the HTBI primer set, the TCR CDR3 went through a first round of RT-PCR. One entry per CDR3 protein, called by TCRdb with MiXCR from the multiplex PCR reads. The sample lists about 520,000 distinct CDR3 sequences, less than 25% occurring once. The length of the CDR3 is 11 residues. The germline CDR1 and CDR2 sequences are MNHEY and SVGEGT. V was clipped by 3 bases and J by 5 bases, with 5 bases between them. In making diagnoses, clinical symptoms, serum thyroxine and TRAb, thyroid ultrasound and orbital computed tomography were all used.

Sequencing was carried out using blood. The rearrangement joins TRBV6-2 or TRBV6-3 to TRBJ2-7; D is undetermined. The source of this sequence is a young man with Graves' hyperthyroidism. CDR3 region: CASSYLHEQYF. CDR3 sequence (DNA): TGTGCCAGCAGTTATCTCCACGAGCAGTACTTC.